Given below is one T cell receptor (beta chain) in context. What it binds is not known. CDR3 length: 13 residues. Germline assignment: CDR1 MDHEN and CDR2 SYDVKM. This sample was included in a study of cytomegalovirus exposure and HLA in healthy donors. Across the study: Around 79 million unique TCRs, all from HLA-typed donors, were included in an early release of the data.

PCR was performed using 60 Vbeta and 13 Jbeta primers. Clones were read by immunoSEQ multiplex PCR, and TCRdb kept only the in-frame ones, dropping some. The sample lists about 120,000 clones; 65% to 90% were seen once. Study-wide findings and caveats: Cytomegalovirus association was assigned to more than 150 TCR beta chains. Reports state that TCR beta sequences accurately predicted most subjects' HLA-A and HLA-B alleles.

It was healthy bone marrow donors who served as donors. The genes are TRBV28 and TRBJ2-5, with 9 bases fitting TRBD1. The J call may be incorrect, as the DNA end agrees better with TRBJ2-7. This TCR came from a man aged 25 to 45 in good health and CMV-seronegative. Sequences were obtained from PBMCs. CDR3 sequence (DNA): TGTGCCACCCGGACAGGGGACTCCTACGAGCAGTACTTC. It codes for CATRTGDSYEQYF.